Presented here are 28 T cell receptor beta chains from one specimen sequenced in a study of T cells in Graves' hyperthyroidism and ophthalmopathy. The TCR beta CDR3 regions underwent amplification using RNA transcripts as the source. Using the HTBI primer set, a first-round RT-PCR was run on the TCR CDR3. TCRdb ran MiXCR on the multiplex PCR reads and lists one entry per CDR3 protein. Of about 480,000 distinct CDR3 sequences in the sample, 20% to 25% were seen once. The sample comprised blood. The origin of the receptors is a woman between 70 and 85 years old with Graves' ophthalmopathy.

This clonotype showed up just a few times. The chain joins TRBV7-6 to TRBJ2-7; 10 nucleotides agree with TRBD2. This CDR3 spans 17 amino acids. Germline V gene lookup returns CDR1 SGHVS and CDR2 FNYEAQ. Trimming removed 0 bases from V and 2 bases from J; junction bases left unmatched: 7. Here the CDR3 DNA reads TGTGCCAGCAGCTTAGCGCTTCGGACTAGCGGCACCTACGAGCAGTACTTC. This sequence encodes CASSLALRTSGTYEQYF.

This clonotype has ten or more counts. The J gene is TRBJ1-2, the V gene TRBV6-2 or TRBV6-3, with D maybe TRBD1 (5 bases). This CDR3 has 13 amino acids. In germline, CDR1 is MNHEY, CDR2 SVGEGT. Deletions cut 4 bases from V and 4 bases from J, with 10 bases between. The chain's CDR3 is CASSFDSGYGYTF. The CDR3 DNA sequence: TGTGCCAGCAGTTTCGACAGTGGCTATGGCTACACCTTC.

The table lists this clonotype with a few counts. The V call is TRBV20-1, the J call TRBJ2-5; 8 nucleotides agree with TRBD2. Trimming cost V 1 base and J 5 bases; bases outside gene matches: 9. Germline loops: CDR1 DFQATT, CDR2 SNEGSKA (reference sequence). This CDR3 has 15 amino acids. Written as DNA, the CDR3 is TGCAGTGCTAGAGCTGTTTTAGCGGGACACGAGACCCAGTACTTC. Translated, it gives CSARAVLAGHETQYF.

This clonotype was detected a few times. The rearrangement links TRBV20-1 to TRBJ1-6; D is uncertain. Germline V gene sequence: CDR1 DFQATT, CDR2 SNEGSKA (reference sequence). The V end was cut by 0 bases, the J end by 5 bases, with 11 bases between. The CDR3 runs to 15 residues. For the CDR3, the DNA is TGCAGTGCTAGAGAGGAAGGGAGAAATAATTCACCCCTCCACTTT. Its protein is CSAREEGRNNSPLHF.

The sample holds many counts of this clonotype. The gene calls are TRBV2 and TRBJ1-1, with 9 bases fitting TRBD1. The length of the CDR3 is 15 residues. Germline values: CDR1 SNHLY, CDR2 FYNNEI. Trimming cost V 6 bases and J 6 bases; bases outside gene matches: 11. This chain's CDR3 is CASRKPGQGNSEAFF. The CDR3 DNA is TGTGCCAGCAGAAAACCGGGACAGGGTAACTCTGAAGCTTTCTTT. Looking up the rest from reference TRBV2 and TRBJ1-1 gives the full variable domain: EPEVTQTPSHQVTQMGQEVILRCVPISNHLYFYWYRQILGQKVEFLVSFYNNEISEKSEIFDDQFSVERPDGSNFTLKIRSTKLEDSAMYFCASRKPGQGNSEAFFGQGTRLTVV.

The table lists this clonotype with a few counts. An end of the junction differs from the germline gene, which may be a read error. V is TRBV28 and J is TRBJ2-3, with D possibly being TRBD2 (6 bases). This CDR3 comprises 14 residues. The germline V gene has CDR1 MDHEN and CDR2 SYDVKM. CDR3 DNA: TGTGCCAGCAGTTTCGGGAGAAGCACAAATACGCAGTATTTT. Amino acids: CASSFGRSTNTQYF.

There are many counts of this clonotype. J is TRBJ2-7 and V is TRBV20-1, with TRBD2 matching over 7 bases. The CDR3 is 12 residues long. Germline values: CDR1 DFQATT, CDR2 SNEGSKA (reference sequence). CDR3 region: CALGSGTNEQYF. In DNA form, the CDR3 reads TGCGCCCTGGGCAGCGGGACTAACGAGCAGTACTTC.

CDR3 sequence: CATSRGMGQQETQYF. The CDR3 nucleotides read TGTGCCACCAGCAGAGGGATGGGGCAACAAGAGACCCAGTACTTC. V usage is TRBV15 and J usage is TRBJ2-5; the D gene is possibly TRBD1 (5 bases). The CDR3 sequence is 15 residues long. Germline CDR1 and CDR2: LNHNV and YYDKDF (reference sequence). The germline V and J ends were trimmed by 1 base and 2 bases, with 11 bases remaining between them.

This clonotype was picked up a small number of times. V and J are TRBV6-1 and TRBJ1-1; TRBD1 matches at 7 bases. Unmatched junction bases numbered 11, after V lost 5 bases and J lost 2 bases. CDR3 size: 16 residues. Per the germline V gene, CDR1 is MNHNS and CDR2 is SASEGT. CDR3 nucleotides: TGTGCCAGCAGTTACGACAGGGACGGGGCAAACACTGAAGCTTTCTTT. This encodes CASSYDRDGANTEAFF.

The V call is TRBV25-1, the J call TRBJ2-2; no firm D call. Trimming took 0 bases from V and 7 from J, leaving 9 bases between them. Germline assignment: CDR1 MGHDK and CDR2 SYGVNS. The CDR3 extends over 14 amino acids. This chain's CDR3 is CASSEYRTSGELFF. The DNA for the CDR3 is TGTGCCAGCAGTGAATATAGGACGAGCGGGGAGCTGTTTTTT.

This clonotype has at least ten counts. The genes are TRBV28 and TRBJ1-1, with 10 nucleotides matching TRBD1. V shed 6 bases and J 0 bases; nucleotides not matched to a gene: 7. The CDR3 extends over 16 amino acids. CDR1 is MDHEN and CDR2 is SYDVKM in the germline V gene. CDR3 in amino acids: CASSQDRGLLNTEAFF. DNA for the CDR3: TGTGCCAGCAGCCAAGACAGGGGGCTCCTGAACACTGAAGCTTTCTTT. Full variable domain (remainder filled in from reference TRBV28 and TRBJ1-1): DVKVTQSSRYLVKRTGEKVFLECVQDMDHENMFWYRQDPGLGLRLIYFSYDVKMKEKGDIPEGYSVSREKKERFSLILESASTNQTSMYLCASSQDRGLLNTEAFFGQGTRLTVV.

V is TRBV6-2 or TRBV6-3 and J is TRBJ2-3; D unresolved. The CDR3 runs to 14 residues. The V gene's germline CDR1 is MNHEY and CDR2 SVGEGT. Trimming shortened V by 3 bases and J by 2 bases, and 9 bases separated the two germline ends. For the CDR3, the DNA is TGTGCCAGCAGTTATATTGTTATCACAGATACGCAGTATTTT. It encodes CASSYIVITDTQYF.

This clonotype occurred a few times. Written as DNA, the CDR3 is TGTGCCAGCCTACGGGACAGGGAGTCCGAGCAGTACTTC. Protein sequence: CASLRDRESEQYF. The chain employs TRBV2 and TRBJ2-7; TRBD1 matches at 9 bases. Trimming removed 8 bases from V and 6 bases from J; junction bases left unmatched: 8. CDR3 length: 13 amino acids. Germline CDR1 and CDR2: SNHLY and FYNNEI.

The V and J genes are TRBV12-3 or TRBV12-4 and TRBJ1-3; D perhaps matches TRBD1 (5 bases). CDR3 length equals 15 residues. V shed 7 bases and J shed 4 bases, with 17 bases lying between them. The CDR3 bases are TGTGCCAGCAAGCTAGACGGGGGGAGAGGAAACACCATATATTTT. It codes for CASKLDGGRGNTIYF.

This clonotype was found many times. The rearrangement links TRBV6-1 to TRBJ2-1; the D gene could be TRBD1 or TRBD2 (5 bases each). Per germline, CDR1 MNHNS and CDR2 SASEGT. There are 15 residues in the CDR3. V dropped 2 bases and J dropped 5 bases, with 13 bases sitting between them. As DNA, the CDR3 is TGTGCCAGCAGTGAATCGGTCGAGGGGAACAATGAGCAGTTCTTC. Protein product: CASSESVEGNNEQFF.

To note about this clonotype: A much larger clone differs from this one at a single base, so this may be a read error. This chain connects TRBV28 to TRBJ2-7, with TRBD2 identical over 9 bases. V shed 7 bases, J shed 5 bases, and the junction held 9 bases outside the gene matches. The CDR3 spans 14 residues. The germline V gene encodes CDR1 MDHEN and CDR2 SYDVKM. CDR3 loop: CASTLAGVTNEQYF. CDR3 nucleotide sequence: TGTGCCAGCACCTTAGCGGGGGTTACTAACGAGCAGTACTTC.

Many counts were recorded for this clonotype. CDR3 protein: CASETSGMGDEQFF. In DNA, the CDR3 is TGCGCCAGCGAGACTAGCGGGATGGGGGATGAGCAGTTCTTC. The V and J genes are TRBV5-1 and TRBJ2-1; TRBD2 aligns across 11 bases. CDR3 size: 14 residues. The trim removed 7 bases at V and 8 bases at J, leaving 8 bases unmatched. Germline loops: CDR1 SGHRS, CDR2 YFSETQ.

This clonotype was counted between two and nine times. This chain connects TRBV20-1 to TRBJ2-6; D gene ambiguous. The CDR3 length is 13 residues. Germline CDR1 DFQATT, CDR2 SNEGSKA (reference sequence). The germline V and J ends were trimmed by 7 bases and 2 bases, with 9 bases remaining between them. This CDR3 reads CSGLRTGANVLTF. The CDR3 region has the DNA TGCAGTGGTTTAAGGACTGGGGCCAACGTCCTGACTTTC.

CDR3 sequence reads: CASKIQSSYNSPLHF. CDR3 DNA sequence: TGTGCCAGTAAAATTCAAAGCTCCTATAATTCACCCCTCCACTTT. J is TRBJ1-6 and V is TRBV19, with D uncertain. The germline V and J ends were trimmed by 7 bases and 0 bases, with 10 bases remaining between them. CDR1 is LNHDA and CDR2 is SQIVND in the germline V gene (reference sequence). This CDR3 contains 15 residues.

V usage is TRBV10-2 and J usage is TRBJ2-7; tentative D call: TRBD2 (5 bases). CDR1 is WSHSY and CDR2 is SAAADI in the germline V gene. The CDR3 is 13 amino acids. Trimming removed 7 bases at V and 3 bases at J, with 13 bases between. The CDR3 reads CASTDAAGYEQYF. The CDR3, as DNA: TGCGCCAGCACGGACGCGGCGGGCTACGAGCAGTACTTC.

To note about this clonotype: A much bigger clone sits one base away, suggesting this may be a read error. The rearrangement uses TRBV12-3 or TRBV12-4 and TRBJ1-2; weak D call: TRBD1 (6 bases). The length of the CDR3 is 14 residues. The CDR3 protein is CASSLSGRGYGCTF. DNA for the CDR3: TGTGCCAGCAGTTTAAGTGGCAGGGGTTATGGCTGCACCTTC.

This clonotype has ten or more counts. This chain joins TRBV28 and TRBJ1-4; 7 nucleotides align to TRBD1. Germline V gene lookup returns CDR1 MDHEN and CDR2 SYDVKM. The CDR3 consists of 14 residues. V shed 6 bases, J shed 7 bases, and the junction held 8 bases outside the gene matches. CDR3: CASRRRRGFEKLFF. CDR3 nucleotides: TGTGCCAGCAGGCGCCGCAGGGGGTTTGAAAAACTGTTTTTT.

In its sample, this clonotype was seen a few times. The J gene is TRBJ2-7, the V gene TRBV6-1; tentative D call: TRBD2 (5 bases). Germline CDR1 is MNHNS and CDR2 is SASEGT. The CDR3 extends over 13 amino acids. Trimming cost V 6 bases and J 7 bases, with 16 bases left between them. CDR3 protein: CASSHFEGREQYF. The CDR3 DNA sequence: TGTGCCAGCAGCCACTTTGAGGGCCGGGAGCAGTACTTC.

The gene calls are TRBV20-1 and TRBJ1-4, with 7 bases identical to TRBD1. The V and J ends lost 4 bases and 8 bases, in that order; junction bases with no gene match: 10. The CDR3 spans 14 residues. Germline lookup yields CDR1 DFQATT and CDR2 SNEGSKA (reference sequence). The CDR3 here is CSAILTGFVEKLFF. The CDR3 nucleotides read TGCAGTGCTATTCTGACAGGGTTTGTCGAAAAACTGTTTTTT.

This clonotype was seen a few times. This CDR3 is CASSRFETQYF. The CDR3 DNA reads TGTGCCAGTAGTAGATTCGAGACCCAGTACTTC. V and J are TRBV19 and TRBJ2-5, with D unresolved. CDR3 length: 11 residues. Germline loops: CDR1 LNHDA, CDR2 SQIVND (reference sequence). V dropped 4 bases and J dropped 5 bases, with 5 bases sitting between them.

This clonotype was seen only a few times. V gene TRBV6-2 or TRBV6-3 combines with J gene TRBJ2-7, with 8 bases aligning to TRBD2. CDR1 is MNHEY and CDR2 is SVGEGT in the germline V gene. The V segment lost 8 bases and the J segment 2 bases; nucleotides outside the gene matches: 5. The CDR3 runs to 13 residues. The CDR3 loop reads CASRGGRAYEQYF. CDR3 nucleotides: TGTGCCAGCCGGGGGGGGAGAGCCTACGAGCAGTACTTC.

This clonotype was observed at least ten times. The V and J genes are TRBV6-1 and TRBJ1-1; no definite D call. V dropped 6 bases and J dropped 0 bases, with 8 bases sitting between them. This CDR3 comprises 13 residues. Looked up from germline, CDR1 is MNHNS and CDR2 is SASEGT. The CDR3 DNA is TGTGCCAGCAGCGTAGAAGTGAACACTGAAGCTTTCTTT. Protein sequence: CASSVEVNTEAFF.

The J gene is TRBJ2-1, the V gene TRBV14, with TRBD2 matching 16 bases. There are 19 residues in the CDR3. Germline loops: CDR1 SGHDN, CDR2 FVKESK. V was pared by 4 bases and J by 2 bases, with 8 bases of the junction left unmatched. The CDR3, as DNA: TGTGCCAGCAGCCTCCCAGTGGGACTAGCGGGAGGGGCCTACAATGAGCAGTTCTTC. Amino acid sequence: CASSLPVGLAGGAYNEQFF.